Shown below are 8 T cell receptor beta chains from a single sample sequenced in a study of patients and donors after allogeneic stem cell transplantation. One entry per CDR3 protein results from TCRdb running MiXCR on the RT-PCR reads. This sample carries about 400,000 distinct CDR3 sequences, around 16% of them seen once, and the ten largest clones take just over 7%. Sequences were obtained from blood, either unsorted or a sorted T cell fraction (not recorded which). The receptor source for this set is a human donor who was either an allogeneic HSCT recipient or a stem cell or donor lymphocyte infusion donor (not recorded which). It is not recorded whose cells these are; they may come from a transplant donor.

This clonotype has a handful of counts. This chain links TRBV5-8 with TRBJ1-1; 12 bases are shared with TRBD1. The CDR3 extends over 16 amino acids. J gave up 3 bases and V 3 bases, and 6 bases lay outside the gene matches. The germline V gene has CDR1 SGHTS and CDR2 YDEGEE. The CDR3 here is CASSSGTGGLDTEAFF. DNA of the CDR3: TGTGCCAGCAGCTCCGGGACAGGGGGCCTGGACACTGAAGCTTTCTTT.

The table lists this clonotype with a few counts. CDR3 sequence reads: CASTPGTGGLEAFF. Written as DNA, the CDR3 is TGTGCCAGCACCCCCGGGACAGGGGGCCTTGAAGCTTTCTTT. This chain joins TRBV6-7 and TRBJ1-1, with 12 bases matching TRBD1. TRBV6-7 carries the ORF label, with uncertain function. Unmatched junction bases numbered 7, after V lost 7 bases and J lost 7 bases. The CDR3 contains 14 residues.

This clonotype was observed a handful of times. This sequence joins TRBV13 and TRBJ2-5; TRBD1 matches 9 bases. The CDR3 sequence is 13 residues long. Germline CDR1 and CDR2: PRHDT and FYEKMQ (reference sequence). After removal of 5 bases from V and 4 bases from J, the junction contained 2 bases not matched to a gene. CDR3 DNA sequence: TGTGCCAGCAGCCGACAGGGGGTAGAGACCCAGTACTTC. This encodes CASSRQGVETQYF. Full variable domain (missing parts from reference TRBV13 and TRBJ2-5): AAGVIQSPRHLIKEKRETATLKCYPIPRHDTVYWYQQGPGQDPQFLISFYEKMQSDKGSIPDRFSAQQFSDYHSELNMSSLELGDSALYFCASSRQGVETQYFGPGTRLLVL.

This rearrangement joins TRBV6-1 to TRBJ1-1, with 7 bases that match TRBD1. V shed 2 bases and J 4 bases; nucleotides not matched to a gene: 10. CDR3 length: 16 amino acids. CDR1 MNHNS and CDR2 SASEGT come from the germline V gene. Here the CDR3 reads CASSEKDRPMSTEAFF. CDR3 nucleotide sequence: TGTGCCAGCAGTGAAAAGGACAGGCCAATGAGCACTGAAGCTTTCTTT.

In its sample, this clonotype was seen many times. This chain joins TRBV7-8 and TRBJ2-7; D perhaps matches TRBD2 (5 bases). This CDR3 contains 13 residues. Per the germline V gene, CDR1 is SGHVS and CDR2 is FQNEAQ. Trimming stripped 7 bases from V and 3 bases from J, with 13 bases between. The CDR3 reads CASKPGTYYEQYF. CDR3 nucleotide sequence: TGTGCCAGCAAACCGGGAACTTACTACGAGCAGTACTTC.

This clonotype was picked up a small number of times. The V call is TRBV20-1, the J call TRBJ2-7, with D perhaps matching TRBD2 (5 bases). This CDR3 has 14 amino acids. V was pared by 6 bases and J by 0 bases, with 15 bases between. Looked up from germline, CDR1 is DFQATT and CDR2 is SNEGSKA (reference sequence). CDR3 nucleotide sequence: TGCAGTGCCCGCACCCTAGCTGGCTCCTACGAGCAGTACTTC. The encoded protein is CSARTLAGSYEQYF.

This clonotype showed up just a few times. The J gene is TRBJ2-1, the V gene TRBV29-1; possibly TRBD2 for D (6 bases). V was shortened by 0 bases and J by 9 bases, with 18 bases between the two germline ends. This CDR3 is 15 amino acids long. CDR1 and CDR2 (germline): SQVTM, ANQGSEA. DNA of the CDR3: TGCAGCGTTGAAGATGGACTACTCCACCCTACTGAGCAGTTCTTC. Protein: CSVEDGLLHPTEQFF.

The chain combines TRBV9 with TRBJ1-3; no firm D call. CDR1 and CDR2 (germline): SGDLS, YYNGEE. The V and J ends lost 0 bases and 0 bases respectively, with 7 bases between them. The CDR3 extends over 15 amino acids. The CDR3 region is CASSVAEISGNTIYF. The CDR3 DNA sequence: TGTGCCAGCAGCGTAGCAGAAATCTCTGGAAACACCATATATTTT.